The next 17 T cell receptor beta chains were all read from a single sample in a study of TIL therapy for anti-PD-1-resistant metastatic lung cancer. This was the immunoSEQ v3 assay. Only in-frame clones appear in the TCRdb table, and some are missing; sequencing was by immunoSEQ multiplex PCR. The data contain under 55,000 clones, 79% of them singletons. This sample's time point: pre-treatment sample, taken before nivolumab and TIL therapy. This specimen was blood, taken at baseline. Every receptor here comes from a woman aged 30-79 years with non-small cell lung cancer.

The V and J genes are TRBV19 and TRBJ1-2; D uncertain. Germline assignment: CDR1 LNHDA and CDR2 SQIVND (reference sequence). Trimming pared 10 bases from V and 5 bases from J, leaving 23 bases between. This CDR3 comprises 15 residues. CDR3 coding DNA: TGTGCCACCCTGGGAGAAGTGGGTCTGGGGTATGGCTACACCTTC. This encodes CATLGEVGLGYGYTF.

The V gene is TRBV9, the J gene TRBJ1-3; D is unresolved. Looked up from germline, CDR1 is SGDLS and CDR2 is YYNGEE. This CDR3 comprises 15 residues. V lost 0 bases, J lost 0 bases, and 7 bases lay in between. The CDR3 nucleotides read TGTGCCAGCAGCGTAGAAGCAGTCTCTGGAAACACCATATATTTT. This gives the protein CASSVEAVSGNTIYF. Full variable domain (missing parts from reference TRBV9 and TRBJ1-3): DSGVTQTPKHLITATGQRVTLRCSPRSGDLSVYWYQQSLDQGLQFLIQYYNGEERAKGNILERFSAQQFPDLHSELNLSSLELGDSALYFCASSVEAVSGNTIYFGEGSWLTVV.

This sequence joins TRBV7-9 and TRBJ2-2; tentative D call: TRBD1 (6 bases). The CDR3 is 15 residues long. Germline CDR1 and CDR2: SEHNR and FQNEAQ (reference sequence). Trimming shortened V by 3 bases and J by 3 bases, and 11 bases separated the two germline ends. This CDR3 reads CASSFLTGYTGELFF. CDR3 nucleotide sequence: TGTGCCAGCAGCTTTCTTACAGGGTACACCGGGGAGCTGTTTTTT.

CDR3 sequence reads: CASSQARSGTGGRGYTF. The DNA for the CDR3 is TGTGCCAGCAGCCAAGCGAGATCCGGGACAGGGGGCCGAGGCTACACCTTC. The rearrangement uses TRBV14 and TRBJ1-2; 12 bases agree with TRBD1. V was clipped by 1 base and J by 8 bases; unmatched bases: 11. This CDR3 contains 17 residues. Per the germline V gene, CDR1 is SGHDN and CDR2 is FVKESK. Based on the CDR3 plus reference TRBV14 and TRBJ1-2, the full variable domain is EAGVTQFPSHSVIEKGQTVTLRCDPISGHDNLYWYRRVMGKEIKFLLHFVKESKQDESGMPNNRFLAERTGGTYSTLKVQPAELEDSGVYFCASSQARSGTGGRGYTFGSGTRLTVV.

The V gene is TRBV5-6, the J gene TRBJ1-3; D is ambiguous. V lost 0 bases to trimming and J lost 0 bases, with 7 bases between them. Germline V lookup: CDR1 SGHDT, CDR2 YYEEEE. This CDR3 has 15 residues. The CDR3 region is CASSLDAISGNTIYF. CDR3 coding DNA: TGTGCCAGCAGCTTGGACGCCATCTCTGGAAACACCATATATTTT.

Written as DNA, the CDR3 is TGTGCCAGAAGCTTCATCGACAGGGGGCTAGCCTACGAGCAGTACTTC. This translates into CARSFIDRGLAYEQYF. This chain uses TRBV5-3 with TRBJ2-7, with TRBD1 matching 10 bases. TRBV5-3 is labeled an ORF, and its function is uncertain. With 2 bases clipped from V and 2 bases from J, the junction kept 7 bases outside the gene matches. CDR3 length: 16 amino acids.

The chain uses TRBV6-6 and TRBJ2-7; tentatively, D is TRBD1 or TRBD2 (5 bases each). Germline CDR1 reads MNHNY; CDR2 reads SVGAGI (reference sequence). V lost 11 bases and J lost 2, with 16 bases in between. The CDR3 spans 13 residues. This CDR3 is CASARDQTYEQYF. The CDR3 nucleotides are TGTGCCTCCGCCCGGGACCAAACCTACGAGCAGTACTTC.

V is TRBV5-6 and J is TRBJ2-7; possibly TRBD2 for D (6 bases). Trimming took off 4 bases at V and 0 bases at J, with 14 bases between the two ends. CDR1 is SGHDT and CDR2 is YYEEEE in the germline V gene. The CDR3 is made up of 15 amino acids. CDR3 amino acids: CASSLLLADSYEQYF. In DNA form, the CDR3 reads TGTGCCAGCAGCCTTCTCTTAGCGGACTCCTACGAGCAGTACTTC.

The rearrangement joins TRBV2 to TRBJ2-1; D gene ambiguous. The CDR3 loop spans 15 amino acids. Trimming shortened V by 2 bases and J by 5 bases, and 13 bases separated the two germline ends. Germline V gene data show CDR1 as SNHLY and CDR2 as FYNNEI. CDR3 residues: CASSESGNPNNEQFF. In nucleotides, the CDR3 is TGTGCCAGCAGTGAATCGGGCAATCCTAACAATGAGCAGTTCTTC.

The V gene is TRBV6-5, the J gene TRBJ2-5; TRBD2 matches at 12 bases. CDR1 MNHEY and CDR2 SVGAGI come from the germline V gene. The CDR3 totals 12 residues. The CDR3 reads CVTSGSRETQYF. The DNA for the CDR3 is TGTGTGACTAGCGGGAGTCGAGAGACCCAGTACTTC.

V and J are TRBV6-4 and TRBJ2-2; D possibly corresponds to TRBD2 (6 bases). CDR3 length equals 16 residues. Between the trimmed V and J ends, which lost 5 bases and 5 bases, there was a span of 18 bases. Germline lookup yields CDR1 MRHNA and CDR2 SNTAGT. CDR3 DNA: TGTGCCAGCAGTCCTCAGGGCCGGACTACGACCGGGGAGCTGTTTTTT. Amino acid sequence: CASSPQGRTTTGELFF.

The chain carries TRBV9 and TRBJ1-5; D remains ambiguous. The CDR3 length is 13 residues. In germline, CDR1 is SGDLS, CDR2 YYNGEE. V was pared by 3 bases and J by 3 bases, with 7 bases between. CDR3 region: CASSAAFNQPQHF. In nucleotides, the CDR3 is TGTGCCAGCAGCGCCGCCTTCAATCAGCCCCAGCATTTT.

The chain combines TRBV5-8 with TRBJ1-4, with no clear D. V was clipped by 0 bases and J by 3 bases, with 12 bases between them. The CDR3 is made up of 16 amino acids. Germline values: CDR1 SGHTS, CDR2 YDEGEE. The CDR3 DNA is TGTGCCAGCAGCTTGGTCAACAGTGGGCCTAATGAAAAACTGTTTTTT. Residues: CASSLVNSGPNEKLFF.

This clone was seen a single time. The chain recombines TRBV7-8 with TRBJ1-2; D gene ambiguous. Germline-derived CDR1 and CDR2 are SGHVS and FQNEAQ. Trimming removed 1 base from V and 7 bases from J, with 19 bases in between. This CDR3 contains 16 residues. The chain's CDR3 is CASSLEGGNPIGGYTF. The CDR3 DNA is TGTGCCAGCAGCTTAGAAGGCGGAAACCCTATAGGTGGCTACACCTTC.

This clone was found a few times. V usage is TRBV7-2 and J usage is TRBJ1-1; 8 nucleotides line up with TRBD1. In germline, CDR1 is SGHTA, CDR2 FQGNSA. With 5 bases clipped from V and 4 bases from J, the junction kept 6 bases outside the gene matches. CDR3 length equals 14 residues. Here the CDR3 DNA reads TGTGCCAGCAGCCCTCAGGGGGCGAGCACTGAAGCTTTCTTT. Translated: CASSPQGASTEAFF.

V and J are TRBV25-1 and TRBJ2-1; D is possibly TRBD2 (7 bases). V lost 1 base, J lost 6 bases, and 10 bases lay in between. There are 14 residues in the CDR3. Germline V gene lookup returns CDR1 MGHDK and CDR2 SYGVNS. CDR3 in DNA: TGTGCCAGCAGTGAATGGGGAGGGGGCAATGAGCAGTTCTTC. Its translation: CASSEWGGGNEQFF. Drawing the rest from reference TRBV25-1 and TRBJ2-1, the complete variable domain is EADIYQTPRYLVIGTGKKITLECSQTMGHDKMYWYQQDPGMELHLIHYSYGVNSTEKGDLSSESTVSRIRTEHFPLTLESARPSHTSQYLCASSEWGGGNEQFFGPGTRLTVL.

This sequence joins TRBV7-6 and TRBJ2-3, with TRBD1 matching over 7 bases. V dropped 5 bases and J dropped 5; count of bases not matched to a gene: 7. The CDR3 sequence is 14 residues long. Germline CDR1 is SGHVS and CDR2 is FNYEAQ. CDR3: CASSPRTGLDTQYF. Written as DNA, the CDR3 is TGTGCCAGCAGCCCCCGGACAGGACTAGATACGCAGTATTTT.